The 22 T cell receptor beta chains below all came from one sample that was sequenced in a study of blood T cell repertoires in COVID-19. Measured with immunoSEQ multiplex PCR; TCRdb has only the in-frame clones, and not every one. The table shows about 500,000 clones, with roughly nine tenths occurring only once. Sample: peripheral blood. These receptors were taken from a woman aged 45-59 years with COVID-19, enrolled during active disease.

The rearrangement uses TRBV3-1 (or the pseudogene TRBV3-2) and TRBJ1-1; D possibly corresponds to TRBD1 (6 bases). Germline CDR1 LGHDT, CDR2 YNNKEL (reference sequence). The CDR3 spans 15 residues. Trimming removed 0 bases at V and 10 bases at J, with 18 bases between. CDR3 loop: CASSQESTGLSRAFF. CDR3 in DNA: TGTGCCAGCAGCCAAGAGTCGACAGGCTTATCGAGAGCTTTCTTT.

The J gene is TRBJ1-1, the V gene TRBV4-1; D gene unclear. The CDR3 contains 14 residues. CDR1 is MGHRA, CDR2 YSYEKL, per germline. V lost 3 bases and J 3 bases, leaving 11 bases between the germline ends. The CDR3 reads CASSQAGIDTEAFF. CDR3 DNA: TGCGCCAGCAGCCAGGCCGGGATCGACACTGAAGCTTTCTTT.

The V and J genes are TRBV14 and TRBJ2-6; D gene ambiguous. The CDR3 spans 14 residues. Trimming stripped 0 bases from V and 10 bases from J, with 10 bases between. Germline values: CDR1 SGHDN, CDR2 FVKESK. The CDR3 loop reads CASSQDGRKNVLTF. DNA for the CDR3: TGTGCCAGCAGCCAAGATGGCAGGAAAAACGTCCTGACTTTC.

CDR3 DNA: TGTGCCAGCAGCTTTTGGAGCAGACAAGAGACCCAGTACTTC. This encodes CASSFWSRQETQYF. The chain employs TRBV7-2 and TRBJ2-5; no definite D call. CDR1 and CDR2 from the germline V gene are SGHTA and FQGNSA. This CDR3 spans 14 amino acids. The V end was cut by 3 bases, the J end by 2 bases, with 10 bases between. The full variable domain, its missing parts supplied by reference TRBV7-2 and TRBJ2-5, is GAGVSQSPSNKVTEKGKDVELRCDPISGHTALYWYRQSLGQGLEFLIYFQGNSAPDKSGLPSDRFSAERTGGSVSTLTIQRTQQEDSAVYLCASSFWSRQETQYFGPGTRLLVL.

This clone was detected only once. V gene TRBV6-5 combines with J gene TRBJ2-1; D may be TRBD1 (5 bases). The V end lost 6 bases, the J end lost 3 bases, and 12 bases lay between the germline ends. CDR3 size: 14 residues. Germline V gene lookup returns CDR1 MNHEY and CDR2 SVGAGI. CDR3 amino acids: CASSRLQGYNEQFF. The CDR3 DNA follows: TGTGCCAGCAGCCGACTCCAGGGCTACAATGAGCAGTTCTTC.

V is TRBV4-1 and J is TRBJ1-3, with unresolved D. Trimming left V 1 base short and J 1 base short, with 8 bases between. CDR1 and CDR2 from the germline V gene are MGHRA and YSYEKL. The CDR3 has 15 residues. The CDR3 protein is CASSQVWTSGNTIYF. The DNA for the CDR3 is TGCGCCAGCAGCCAAGTCTGGACTTCTGGAAACACCATATATTTT.

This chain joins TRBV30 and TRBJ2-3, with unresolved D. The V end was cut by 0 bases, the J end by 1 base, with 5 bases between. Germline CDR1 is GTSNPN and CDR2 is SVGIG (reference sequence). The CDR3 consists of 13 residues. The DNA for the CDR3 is TGTGCCTGGAGTGTATTAGGCACAGATACGCAGTATTTT. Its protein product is CAWSVLGTDTQYF.

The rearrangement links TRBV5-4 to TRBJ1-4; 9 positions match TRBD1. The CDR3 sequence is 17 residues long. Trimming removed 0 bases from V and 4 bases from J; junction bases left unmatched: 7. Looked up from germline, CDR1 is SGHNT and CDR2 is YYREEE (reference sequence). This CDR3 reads CASSLGAGTGINEKLFF. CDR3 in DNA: TGTGCCAGCAGCTTGGGCGCCGGGACAGGGATTAATGAAAAACTGTTTTTT.

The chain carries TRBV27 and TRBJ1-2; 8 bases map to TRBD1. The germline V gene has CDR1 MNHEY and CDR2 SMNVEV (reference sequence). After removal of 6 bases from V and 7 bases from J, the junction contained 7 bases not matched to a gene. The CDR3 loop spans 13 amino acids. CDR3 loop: CASSLQGGPGYTF. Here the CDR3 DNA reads TGTGCCAGCAGCCTACAGGGGGGCCCTGGCTACACCTTC.

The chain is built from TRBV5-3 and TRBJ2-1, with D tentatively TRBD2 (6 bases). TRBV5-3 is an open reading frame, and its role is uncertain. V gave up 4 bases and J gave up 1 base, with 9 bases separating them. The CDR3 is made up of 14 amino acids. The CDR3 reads CARSIAGSYNEQFF. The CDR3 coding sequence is TGTGCCAGAAGCATTGCGGGATCCTACAATGAGCAGTTCTTC.

The CDR3: CASSQPGQGITGELFF. DNA for the CDR3: TGCGCCAGCAGCCAACCGGGACAGGGTATCACCGGGGAGCTGTTTTTT. V gene TRBV4-1 combines with J gene TRBJ2-2, with 9 bases matching TRBD1. Germline CDR1 MGHRA, CDR2 YSYEKL. This CDR3 is built from 16 residues. V was clipped by 2 bases and J by 4 bases; unmatched bases: 5.

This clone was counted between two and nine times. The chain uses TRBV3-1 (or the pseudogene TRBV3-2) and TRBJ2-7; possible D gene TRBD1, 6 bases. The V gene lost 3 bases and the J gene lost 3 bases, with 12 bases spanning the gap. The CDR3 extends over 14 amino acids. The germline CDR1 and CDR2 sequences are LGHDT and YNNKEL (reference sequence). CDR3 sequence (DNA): TGTGCCAGCAGCCATGGACAGACAAGCTACGAGCAGTACTTC. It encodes CASSHGQTSYEQYF.

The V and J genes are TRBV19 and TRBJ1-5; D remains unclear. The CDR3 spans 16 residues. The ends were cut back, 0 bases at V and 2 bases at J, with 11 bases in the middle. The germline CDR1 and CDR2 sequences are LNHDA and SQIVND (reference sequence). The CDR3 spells CASSIDRRQRNQPQHF. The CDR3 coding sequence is TGTGCCAGTAGTATAGATCGGAGGCAGCGCAATCAGCCCCAGCATTTT.

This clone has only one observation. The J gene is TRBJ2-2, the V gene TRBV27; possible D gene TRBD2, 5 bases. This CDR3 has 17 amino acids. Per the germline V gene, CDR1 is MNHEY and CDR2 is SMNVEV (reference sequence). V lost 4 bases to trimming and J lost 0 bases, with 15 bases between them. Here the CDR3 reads CASSSEGIGANTGELFF. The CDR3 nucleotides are TGTGCCAGCAGTTCCGAGGGAATTGGGGCGAACACCGGGGAGCTGTTTTTT.

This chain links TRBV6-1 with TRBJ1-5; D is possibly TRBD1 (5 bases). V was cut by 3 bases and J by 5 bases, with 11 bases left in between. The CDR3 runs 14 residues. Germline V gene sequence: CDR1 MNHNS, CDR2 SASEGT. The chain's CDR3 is CASSDRGGYQPQHF. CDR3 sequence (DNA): TGTGCCAGCAGTGACCGCGGGGGGTATCAGCCCCAGCATTTT.

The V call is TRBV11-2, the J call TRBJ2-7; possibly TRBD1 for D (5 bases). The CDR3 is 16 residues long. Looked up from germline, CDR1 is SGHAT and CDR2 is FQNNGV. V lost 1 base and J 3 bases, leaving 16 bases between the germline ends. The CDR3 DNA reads TGTGCCAGCAGCTTAGGATCAGGGCGGCTCAGCTACGAGCAGTACTTC. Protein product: CASSLGSGRLSYEQYF.

The CDR3 loop is CASSDGQNYEQYF. Here the CDR3 DNA reads TGTGCCAGCAGCGATGGACAGAACTACGAGCAGTACTTC. The chain uses TRBV7-8 and TRBJ2-7; a weak D match, TRBD1 (6 bases). V was clipped by 5 bases and J by 3 bases, with 11 bases between them. The CDR3 totals 13 residues. Germline V gene data show CDR1 as SGHVS and CDR2 as FQNEAQ.

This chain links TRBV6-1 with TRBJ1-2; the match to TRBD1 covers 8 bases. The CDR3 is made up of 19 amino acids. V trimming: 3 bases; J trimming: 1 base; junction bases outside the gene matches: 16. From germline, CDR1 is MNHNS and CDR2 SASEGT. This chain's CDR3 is CASSEGRPGQVFFNYGYTF. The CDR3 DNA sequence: TGTGCCAGCAGTGAGGGAAGACCGGGACAGGTCTTCTTTAACTATGGCTACACCTTC.

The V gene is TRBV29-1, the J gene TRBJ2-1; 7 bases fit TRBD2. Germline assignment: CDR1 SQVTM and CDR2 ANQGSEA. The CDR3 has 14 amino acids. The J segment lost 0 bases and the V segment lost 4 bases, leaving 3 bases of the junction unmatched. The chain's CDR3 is CSVVGGTSYNEQFF. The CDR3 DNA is TGCAGCGTTGTGGGGGGGACCTCCTACAATGAGCAGTTCTTC.

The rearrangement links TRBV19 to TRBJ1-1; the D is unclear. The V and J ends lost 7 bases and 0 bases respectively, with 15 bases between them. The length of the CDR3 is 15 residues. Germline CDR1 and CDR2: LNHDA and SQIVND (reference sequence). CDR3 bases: TGTGCCAGTACCCCCGCAGGTCTGTTGAACACTGAAGCTTTCTTT. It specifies CASTPAGLLNTEAFF.

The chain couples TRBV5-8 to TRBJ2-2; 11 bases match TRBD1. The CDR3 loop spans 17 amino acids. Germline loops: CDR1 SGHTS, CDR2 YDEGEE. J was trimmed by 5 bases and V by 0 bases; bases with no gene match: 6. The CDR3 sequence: CASSLGGQGAFTGELFF. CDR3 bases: TGTGCCAGCAGCTTGGGAGGACAGGGGGCGTTTACCGGGGAGCTGTTTTTT.

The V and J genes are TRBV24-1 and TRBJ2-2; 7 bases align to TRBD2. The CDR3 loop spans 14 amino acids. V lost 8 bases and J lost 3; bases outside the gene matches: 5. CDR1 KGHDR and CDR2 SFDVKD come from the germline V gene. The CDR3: CATTAAGDTGELFF. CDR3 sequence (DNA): TGTGCCACCACCGCGGCGGGGGACACCGGGGAGCTGTTTTTT.